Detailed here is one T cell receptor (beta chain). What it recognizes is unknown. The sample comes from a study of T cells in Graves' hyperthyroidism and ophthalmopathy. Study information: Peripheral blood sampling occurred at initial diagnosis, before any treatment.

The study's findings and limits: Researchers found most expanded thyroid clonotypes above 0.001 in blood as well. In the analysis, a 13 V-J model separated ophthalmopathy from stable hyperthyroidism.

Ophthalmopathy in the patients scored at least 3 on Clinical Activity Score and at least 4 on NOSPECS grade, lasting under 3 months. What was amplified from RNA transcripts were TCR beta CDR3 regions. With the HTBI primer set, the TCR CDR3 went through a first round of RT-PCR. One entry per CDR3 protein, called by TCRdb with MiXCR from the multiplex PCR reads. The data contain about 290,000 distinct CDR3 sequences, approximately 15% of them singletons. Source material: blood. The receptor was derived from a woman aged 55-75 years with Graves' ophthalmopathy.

CDR3 bases: TGTGCCAGCAGCCAGCGGGACCGAAACAAAAACATTCAGTACTTC. This codes for CASSQRDRNKNIQYF. The chain combines TRBV5-6 with TRBJ2-4; the match to TRBD2 covers 7 bases. The V gene's germline CDR1 is SGHDT and CDR2 YYEEEE. V shed 4 bases and J 3 bases; nucleotides not matched to a gene: 7. CDR3 length: 15 amino acids. The full variable domain, with the rest looked up from reference TRBV5-6 and TRBJ2-4, is DAGVTQSPTHLIKTRGQQVTLRCSPKSGHDTVSWYQQALGQGPQFIFQYYEEEERQRGNFPDRFSGHQFPNYSSELNVNALLLGDSALYLCASSQRDRNKNIQYFGAGTRLSVL.